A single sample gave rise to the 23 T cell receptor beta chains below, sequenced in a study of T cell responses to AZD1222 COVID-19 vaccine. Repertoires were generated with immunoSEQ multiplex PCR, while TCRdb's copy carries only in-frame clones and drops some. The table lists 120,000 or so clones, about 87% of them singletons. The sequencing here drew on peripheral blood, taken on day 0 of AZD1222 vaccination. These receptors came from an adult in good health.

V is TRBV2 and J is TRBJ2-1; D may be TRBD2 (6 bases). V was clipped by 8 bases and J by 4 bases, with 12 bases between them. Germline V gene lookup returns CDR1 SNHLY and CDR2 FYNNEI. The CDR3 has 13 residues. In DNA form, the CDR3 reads TGTGCCAGCGCAAAGGGACTTTACAATGAGCAGTTCTTC. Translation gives CASAKGLYNEQFF.

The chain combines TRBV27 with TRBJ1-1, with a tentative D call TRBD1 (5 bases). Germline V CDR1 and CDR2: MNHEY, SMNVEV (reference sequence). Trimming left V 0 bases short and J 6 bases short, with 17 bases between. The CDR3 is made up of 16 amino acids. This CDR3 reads CASSLSPGSGWAEAFF. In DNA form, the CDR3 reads TGTGCCAGCAGTTTATCGCCAGGGTCCGGGTGGGCTGAAGCTTTCTTT.

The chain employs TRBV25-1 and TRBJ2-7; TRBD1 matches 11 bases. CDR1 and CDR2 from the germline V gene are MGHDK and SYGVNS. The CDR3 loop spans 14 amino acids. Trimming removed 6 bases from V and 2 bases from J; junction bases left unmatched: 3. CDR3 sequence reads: CASRGTGGTYEQYF. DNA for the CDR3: TGTGCCAGCAGGGGGACAGGGGGAACCTACGAGCAGTACTTC.

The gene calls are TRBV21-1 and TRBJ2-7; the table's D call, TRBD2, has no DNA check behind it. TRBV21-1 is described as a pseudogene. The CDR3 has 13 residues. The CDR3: CASSKESCYEQYF. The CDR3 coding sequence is TGTGCCAGCAGCAAAGAATCCTGTTACGAGCAGTACTTC.

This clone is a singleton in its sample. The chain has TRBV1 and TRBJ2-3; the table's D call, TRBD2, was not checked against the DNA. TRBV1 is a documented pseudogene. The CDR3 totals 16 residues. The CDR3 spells CTSSEEREGIVDTQYF. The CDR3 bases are TGCACCAGCAGCGAAGAGCGGGAGGGGATAGTAGATACGCAGTATTTT.

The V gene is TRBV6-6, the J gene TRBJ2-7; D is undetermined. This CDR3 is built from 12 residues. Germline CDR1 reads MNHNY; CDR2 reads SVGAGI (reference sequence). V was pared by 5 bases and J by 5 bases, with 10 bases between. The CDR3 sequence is CASSPQTNEQYF. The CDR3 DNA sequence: TGTGCCAGCAGTCCCCAGACGAACGAGCAGTACTTC.

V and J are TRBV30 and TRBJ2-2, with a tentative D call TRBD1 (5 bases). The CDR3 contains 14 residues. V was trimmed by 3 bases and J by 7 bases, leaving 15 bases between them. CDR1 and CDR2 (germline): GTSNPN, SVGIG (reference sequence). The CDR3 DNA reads TGTGCCTGGAGCCAGGGAAGGATCATCGGGGAGCTGTTTTTT. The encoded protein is CAWSQGRIIGELFF.

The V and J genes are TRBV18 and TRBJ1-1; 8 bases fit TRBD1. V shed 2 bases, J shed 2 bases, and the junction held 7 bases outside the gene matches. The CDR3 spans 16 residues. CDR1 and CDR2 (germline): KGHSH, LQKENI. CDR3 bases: TGTGCCAGCTCACCAGACAGGGGCCCAAGTAACACTGAAGCTTTCTTT. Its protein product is CASSPDRGPSNTEAFF.

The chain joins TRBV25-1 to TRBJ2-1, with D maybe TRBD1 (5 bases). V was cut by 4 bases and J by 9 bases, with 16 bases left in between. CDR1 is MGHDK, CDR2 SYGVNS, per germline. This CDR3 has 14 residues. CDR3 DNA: TGTGCCAGCAGTGCTTCTCATTGGGGCCGTGAGCAGTTCTTC. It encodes CASSASHWGREQFF.

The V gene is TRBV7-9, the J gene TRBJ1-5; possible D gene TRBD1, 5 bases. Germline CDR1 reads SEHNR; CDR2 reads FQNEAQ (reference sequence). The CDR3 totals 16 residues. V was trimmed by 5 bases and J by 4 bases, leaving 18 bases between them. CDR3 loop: CASSPPSWGENQPQHF. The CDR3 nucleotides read TGTGCCAGCAGCCCCCCGTCTTGGGGGGAAAATCAGCCCCAGCATTTT. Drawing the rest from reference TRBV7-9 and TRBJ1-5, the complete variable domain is DTGVSQNPRHKITKRGQNVTFRCDPISEHNRLYWYRQTLGQGPEFLTYFQNEAQLEKSRLLSDRFSAERPKGSFSTLEIQRTEQGDSAMYLCASSPPSWGENQPQHFGDGTRLSIL.

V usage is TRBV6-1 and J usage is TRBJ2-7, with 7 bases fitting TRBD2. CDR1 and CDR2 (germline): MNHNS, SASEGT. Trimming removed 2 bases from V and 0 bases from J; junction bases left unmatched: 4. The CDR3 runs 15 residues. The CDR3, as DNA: TGTGCCAGCAGTGAACCGGGACTAAGCTCCTACGAGCAGTACTTC. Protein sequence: CASSEPGLSSYEQYF.

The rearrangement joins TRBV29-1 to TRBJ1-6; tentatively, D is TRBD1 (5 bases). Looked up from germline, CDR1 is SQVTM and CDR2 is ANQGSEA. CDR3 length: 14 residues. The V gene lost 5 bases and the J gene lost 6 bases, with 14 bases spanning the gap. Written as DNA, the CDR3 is TGCAGCGTTAGGTCGGGGGGAAGTAATTCACCCCTCCACTTT. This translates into CSVRSGGSNSPLHF.

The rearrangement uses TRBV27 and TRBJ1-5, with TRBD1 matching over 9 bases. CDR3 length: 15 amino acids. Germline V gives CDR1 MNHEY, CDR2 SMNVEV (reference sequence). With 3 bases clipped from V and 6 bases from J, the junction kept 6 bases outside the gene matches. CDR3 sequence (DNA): TGTGCCAGCAGTTTCCCACAGGGGGCGTGTCAGCCCCAGCATTTT. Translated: CASSFPQGACQPQHF.

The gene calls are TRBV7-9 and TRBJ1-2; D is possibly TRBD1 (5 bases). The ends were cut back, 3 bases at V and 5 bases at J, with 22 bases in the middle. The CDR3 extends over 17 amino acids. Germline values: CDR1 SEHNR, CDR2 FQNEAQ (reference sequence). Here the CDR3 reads CASSFPTDQDTQYGYTF. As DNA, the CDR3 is TGTGCCAGCAGCTTCCCAACCGACCAGGACACCCAATATGGCTACACCTTC.

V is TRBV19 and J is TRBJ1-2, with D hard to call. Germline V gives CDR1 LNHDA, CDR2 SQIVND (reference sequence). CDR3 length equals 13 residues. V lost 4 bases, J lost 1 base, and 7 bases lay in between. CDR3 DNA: TGTGCCAGTAGTAAAAGTAGTAACTATGGCTACACCTTC. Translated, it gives CASSKSSNYGYTF.

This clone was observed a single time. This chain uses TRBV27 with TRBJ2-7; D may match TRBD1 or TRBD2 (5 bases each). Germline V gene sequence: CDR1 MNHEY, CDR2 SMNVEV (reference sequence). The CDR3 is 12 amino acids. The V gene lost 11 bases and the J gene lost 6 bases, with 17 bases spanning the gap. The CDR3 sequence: CALPGTLGEQYF. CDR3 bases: TGTGCCCTCCCAGGGACCCTCGGCGAGCAGTACTTC.

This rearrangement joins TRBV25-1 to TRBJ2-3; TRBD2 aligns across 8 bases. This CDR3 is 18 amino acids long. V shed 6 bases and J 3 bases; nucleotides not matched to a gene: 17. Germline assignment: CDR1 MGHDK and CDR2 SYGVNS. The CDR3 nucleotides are TGTGCCAGCAGCCACACTAGCGGACCCTCGAATACTACAGATACGCAGTATTTT. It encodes CASSHTSGPSNTTDTQYF.

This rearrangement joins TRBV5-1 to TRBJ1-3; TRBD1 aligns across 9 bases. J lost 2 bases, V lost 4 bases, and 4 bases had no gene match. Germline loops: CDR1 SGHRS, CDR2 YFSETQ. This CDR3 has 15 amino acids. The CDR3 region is CASSPGTGTGNTIYF. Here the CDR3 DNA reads TGCGCCAGCAGCCCAGGGACAGGGACTGGAAACACCATATATTTT.

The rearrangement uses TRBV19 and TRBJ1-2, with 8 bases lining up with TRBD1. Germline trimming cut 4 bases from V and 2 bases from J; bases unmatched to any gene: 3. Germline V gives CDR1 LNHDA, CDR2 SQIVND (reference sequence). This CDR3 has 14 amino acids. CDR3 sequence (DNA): TGTGCCAGTAGTAGGGGACAGGAAAACTATGGCTACACCTTC. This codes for CASSRGQENYGYTF.

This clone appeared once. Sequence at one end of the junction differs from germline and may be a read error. The CDR3 protein is CASSLGSRGEQYF. CDR3 DNA sequence: TGTGCTAGCAGCTTAGGGTCTCGCGGCGAGCAGTACTTC. This chain connects TRBV7-7 to TRBJ2-7; D is undetermined. The CDR3 is made up of 13 amino acids. CDR1 SSHAT and CDR2 FNYEAQ come from the germline V gene (reference sequence).

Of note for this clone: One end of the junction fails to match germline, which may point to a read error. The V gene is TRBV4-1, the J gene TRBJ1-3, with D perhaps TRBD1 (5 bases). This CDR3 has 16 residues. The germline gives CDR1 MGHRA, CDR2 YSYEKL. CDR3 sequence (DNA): TGCGCCCGCAGCCGCCCTGGGGGTAGCTCTGGAAACACCATATATTTT. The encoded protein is CARSRPGGSSGNTIYF.

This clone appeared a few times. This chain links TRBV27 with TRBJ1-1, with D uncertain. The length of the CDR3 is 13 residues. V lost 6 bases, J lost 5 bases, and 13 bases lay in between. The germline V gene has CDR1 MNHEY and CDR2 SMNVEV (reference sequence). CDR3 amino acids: CASRLFGETEAFF. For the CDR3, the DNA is TGTGCCAGCAGGTTGTTCGGGGAAACTGAAGCTTTCTTT.

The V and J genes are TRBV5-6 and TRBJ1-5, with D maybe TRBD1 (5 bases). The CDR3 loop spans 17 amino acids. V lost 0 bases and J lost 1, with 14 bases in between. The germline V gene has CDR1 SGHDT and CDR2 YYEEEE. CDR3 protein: CASSLAVREGSNQPQHF. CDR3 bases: TGTGCCAGCAGCTTGGCGGTCAGGGAAGGAAGCAATCAGCCCCAGCATTTT.